One and the same sample provided the 32 T cell receptor beta chains below, sequenced in a study of Graves' ophthalmopathy and Graves' hyperthyroidism. RNA transcripts were the template, and TCR beta CDR3 regions were amplified from them. An initial RT-PCR round employing HTBI primers preceded a second-round multiplex PCR. TCRdb passed the multiplex PCR reads through MiXCR, listing each CDR3 protein once. In the table there are some 350,000 distinct CDR3 sequences, about 17% of which are singletons. Sequencing was performed on peripheral blood. The receptors derive from an adult woman with stable Graves' hyperthyroidism.

The V gene is TRBV20-1, the J gene TRBJ2-5; no firm D call. Germline-derived CDR1 and CDR2 are DFQATT and SNEGSKA (reference sequence). The CDR3 is 15 residues long. Between the trimmed V and J ends, which lost 2 bases and 2 bases, there was a span of 15 bases. The CDR3 spells CSARPPAALQETQYF. The CDR3 DNA reads TGCAGTGCTAGACCTCCGGCGGCTTTACAAGAGACCCAGTACTTC.

This clonotype was detected ten times or more. The chain has TRBV27 and TRBJ2-5; TRBD2 matches 7 bases. This CDR3 is built from 14 residues. Germline-derived CDR1 and CDR2 are MNHEY and SMNVEV (reference sequence). The junction had 15 bases not matched to a gene; V was cut back by 6 bases and J by 11 bases. The CDR3 DNA is TGTGCCAGCAGCCCAATCCAACTAGCGCGACAACAGTACTTC. Translating gives CASSPIQLARQQYF.

This clonotype was seen at least ten times. This chain links TRBV12-3 or TRBV12-4 with TRBJ1-5; D gene unclear. Trimming took off 2 bases at V and 1 base at J, with 6 bases between the two ends. The CDR3 is made up of 14 amino acids. For the CDR3, the DNA is TGTGCCAGCAGTTTACAGTGGAGCAATCAGCCCCAGCATTTT. The encoded protein is CASSLQWSNQPQHF.

There are many counts of this clonotype. The CDR3 DNA reads as TGTGCCACCAGCCTCCTTGTAGCGGGAGCGTCGGAGACCCAGTACTTC. Its translation: CATSLLVAGASETQYF. The chain links TRBV15 to TRBJ2-5; 9 nucleotides align to TRBD2. The CDR3 loop spans 16 amino acids. Per germline, CDR1 LNHNV and CDR2 YYDKDF (reference sequence). The V gene end was trimmed by 5 bases and the J gene end by 5 bases; junction bases not matched to a gene: 12.

This clonotype came up many times. This chain joins TRBV29-1 and TRBJ2-5; D is undetermined. Deletions cut 3 bases from V and 0 bases from J, with 5 bases between. The V gene's germline CDR1 is SQVTM and CDR2 ANQGSEA. The CDR3 has 12 residues. The DNA of the CDR3 is TGCAGCGTTGAGGAGTACCAAGAGACCCAGTACTTC. It codes for CSVEEYQETQYF.

This clonotype was recorded many times. The chain employs TRBV12-3 or TRBV12-4 and TRBJ1-2; 9 nucleotides line up with TRBD1. This CDR3 is 14 amino acids long. The ends lost 6 bases at V and 2 bases at J; junction bases unmatched: 4. CDR3 amino acids: CASRRGQGNYGYTF. The CDR3, as DNA: TGTGCCAGCAGACGGGGACAGGGAAACTATGGCTACACCTTC.

This clonotype was seen repeatedly, ten times or more. This chain links TRBV5-1 with TRBJ1-2; perhaps TRBD1 as D (5 bases). The length of the CDR3 is 15 residues. Trimming pared 0 bases from V and 8 bases from J, leaving 17 bases between. From germline, CDR1 is SGHRS and CDR2 YFSETQ. The CDR3 sequence: CASSLDATADWGYTF. CDR3 DNA sequence: TGCGCCAGCAGCTTGGATGCGACAGCGGACTGGGGCTACACCTTC. The full variable domain, in which reference TRBV5-1 and TRBJ1-2 provide the parts outside the CDR3, is KAGVTQTPRYLIKTRGQQVTLSCSPISGHRSVSWYQQTPGQGLQFLFEYFSETQRNKGNFPGRFSGRQFSNSRSEMNVSTLELGDSALYLCASSLDATADWGYTFGSGTRLTVV.

This clonotype has ten or more counts. The rearrangement uses TRBV18 and TRBJ1-1; perhaps TRBD1 as D (6 bases). The CDR3 runs 15 residues. Germline CDR1 reads KGHSH; CDR2 reads LQKENI. V lost 3 bases and J 4 bases, leaving 15 bases between the germline ends. The DNA for the CDR3 is TGTGCCAGCTCACCCCTAGGGGGTGTGGGCACTGAAGCTTTCTTT. Its translation: CASSPLGGVGTEAFF.

This chain connects TRBV11-1 to TRBJ1-1; D possibly corresponds to TRBD1 (5 bases). The CDR3 has 15 residues. Trimming cost V 1 base and J 2 bases, with 11 bases left between them. CDR1 and CDR2 (germline): SGHAT, FQDESV (reference sequence). CDR3 sequence (DNA): TGTGCCAGCAGCTTAGGCCGACAGTATAACACTGAAGCTTTCTTT. Translation: CASSLGRQYNTEAFF.

Of note for this clonotype: A much larger clone lies a single base off, so this may be a read error. The chain's CDR3 is CSSSVEAHTEAFF. CDR3 DNA sequence: TGTTCCAGCAGCGTAGAGGCACACACTGAAGCTTTCTTT. The rearrangement joins TRBV9 to TRBJ1-1; no clear D. The CDR3 has 13 amino acids. CDR1 is SGDLS and CDR2 is YYNGEE in the germline V gene.

This clonotype occurred a few times. The chain joins TRBV3-1 to TRBJ1-5, with a tentative D call TRBD1 (6 bases). The germline CDR1 and CDR2 sequences are LGHDT and YNNKEL (reference sequence). Deletions cut 0 bases from V and 4 bases from J, with 10 bases between. The CDR3 is made up of 15 amino acids. In nucleotides, the CDR3 is TGTGCCAGCAGCCAAGATCGGACAGCGAATCAGCCCCAGCATTTT. Its protein product is CASSQDRTANQPQHF.

V and J are TRBV6-2 or TRBV6-3 and TRBJ1-5; no definite D call. Germline values: CDR1 MNHEY, CDR2 SVGEGT. V was cut by 2 bases and J by 0 bases, with 8 bases left in between. CDR3 length: 15 amino acids. CDR3 amino acids: CASSYVDGSNQPQHF. The CDR3 nucleotides are TGTGCCAGCAGTTACGTGGACGGTAGCAATCAGCCCCAGCATTTT.

This clonotype was counted at least ten times. The junction shows a germline mismatch at one end, possibly a read error. The genes are TRBV2 and TRBJ2-7; D not certain. There are 13 residues in the CDR3. Germline V gene data show CDR1 as SNHLY and CDR2 as FYNNEI. The CDR3 DNA follows: TGTGCCAGCAGTGAAGGATGGGTCGGCCCCAGAACGTTC. Amino acids: CASSEGWVGPRTF.

This clonotype came up many times. The chain combines TRBV29-1 with TRBJ2-6, with D uncertain. CDR3 length: 17 amino acids. In germline, CDR1 is SQVTM, CDR2 ANQGSEA. V lost 6 bases, J lost 0 bases, and 18 bases lay in between. CDR3 sequence (DNA): TGCAGCGTCGAAACGGATAGGGCCTACTCTGGGGCCAACGTCCTGACTTTC. This sequence encodes CSVETDRAYSGANVLTF.

At least ten counts were recorded for this clonotype. The rearrangement joins TRBV4-1 to TRBJ1-5, with TRBD1 identical over 8 bases. V lost 2 bases, J lost 1 base, and 4 bases stayed unmatched. In germline, CDR1 is MGHRA, CDR2 YSYEKL. This CDR3 region has 16 residues. In nucleotides, the CDR3 is TGCGCCAGCAGCCAACTACAGGGGGGGAGCAATCAGCCCCAGCATTTT. Its protein product is CASSQLQGGSNQPQHF.

This clonotype appeared many times. V and J are TRBV20-1 and TRBJ2-7, with a weak D call TRBD2 (6 bases). The V gene's germline CDR1 is DFQATT and CDR2 SNEGSKA (reference sequence). The ends were cut back, 3 bases at V and 2 bases at J, with 11 bases in the middle. The CDR3 loop spans 13 amino acids. In nucleotides, the CDR3 is TGCAGTGCTAGTCAGCGGGCGACCTACGAGCAGTACTTC. Amino acids: CSASQRATYEQYF.

This clonotype was found many times. The CDR3 DNA reads as TGTGCCAGCAGTTTCGGAGGAAGAGAGACCCAGTACTTC. This translates into CASSFGGRETQYF. The chain carries TRBV12-3 or TRBV12-4 and TRBJ2-5; D is possibly TRBD2 (5 bases). The CDR3 has 13 residues. V lost 3 bases and J 4 bases, leaving 9 bases between the germline ends.

V is TRBV28 and J is TRBJ2-5, with D tentatively TRBD2 (7 bases). The CDR3 is made up of 15 amino acids. The V end lost 6 bases, the J end lost 4 bases, and 18 bases lay between the germline ends. The germline gives CDR1 MDHEN, CDR2 SYDVKM. DNA of the CDR3: TGTGCCAGCAGCCTCACGGGGGGCTCTCGAGAGACCCAGTACTTC. Translation: CASSLTGGSRETQYF.

This clonotype was found a few times. The junction and the germline gene differ at one end; a read error may be behind it. The rearrangement uses TRBV4-2 and TRBJ2-4; 7 bases agree with TRBD1. This CDR3 region has 16 residues. CDR1 is LGHNA, CDR2 YNFKEQ, per germline. CDR3 residues: CASSQGQGSAKNIKYF. For the CDR3, the DNA is TGTGCCAGCAGCCAAGGACAGGGAAGTGCCAAAAACATTAAGTACTTC.

In this sample, this clonotype turned up a few times. J is TRBJ1-5 and V is TRBV12-3 or TRBV12-4, with TRBD1 identical over 9 bases. Losses at the gene ends were 8 bases for V and 4 bases for J; bases not matched to a gene: 9. The CDR3 consists of 15 residues. DNA for the CDR3: TGTGCCAGCGCTGCCTCGGGACAGGGAAATCAGCCCCAGCATTTT. Translating gives CASAASGQGNQPQHF.

This clonotype showed up many times. V gene TRBV12-3 or TRBV12-4 combines with J gene TRBJ1-2; TRBD1 matches at 7 bases. Losses at the gene ends were 6 bases for V and 3 bases for J; bases not matched to a gene: 7. This CDR3 has 14 residues. DNA for the CDR3: TGTGCCAGCAGCGCCTCGGACAGGTACTATGGCTACACCTTC. Its translation: CASSASDRYYGYTF.

This clonotype has a count of ten or more. The genes are TRBV6-5 and TRBJ2-7; D is undetermined. V lost 5 bases, J lost 3 bases, and 5 bases lay in between. This CDR3 has 11 residues. The germline V gene encodes CDR1 MNHEY and CDR2 SVGAGI. The CDR3 sequence is CASSRVYEQYF. DNA for the CDR3: TGTGCCAGCAGTCGGGTCTACGAGCAGTACTTC.

This clonotype was seen more than once but under ten times. The chain combines TRBV7-9 with TRBJ2-7; D is undetermined. The ends were cut back, 4 bases at V and 7 bases at J, with 11 bases in the middle. CDR3 length equals 12 residues. Germline V gives CDR1 SEHNR, CDR2 FQNEAQ (reference sequence). CDR3 nucleotides: TGTGCCAGCAGCTCCGGCGATTGGGAGCAGTACTTC. Its protein product is CASSSGDWEQYF.

This clonotype was counted at least ten times. This chain uses TRBV7-9 with TRBJ1-2; TRBD1 aligns across 7 bases. The CDR3 loop spans 13 amino acids. The trim removed 5 bases at V and 5 bases at J, leaving 5 bases unmatched. CDR1 and CDR2 (germline): SEHNR, FQNEAQ (reference sequence). The CDR3 loop reads CASSRDSIYGYTF. The CDR3 DNA reads as TGTGCCAGCAGCCGGGACAGCATTTATGGCTACACCTTC.

In regard to this clonotype: Lacking the conserved final phenylalanine or tryptophan, this CDR3 likely reflects a read error. This chain links TRBV6-1 with TRBJ1-5, with a tentative D call TRBD1 (5 bases). Germline CDR1 MNHNS, CDR2 SASEGT. V shed 8 bases and J shed 4 bases, with 15 bases lying between them. The CDR3 totals 14 residues. The CDR3 region has the DNA TGTGCCAGCCTTGGGGGGTATAGGAATCAGCCCCAGCATTTG. Translation gives CASLGGYRNQPQHL.

This clonotype was detected many times. The CDR3 region has the DNA TGCAGCGTTTCCCCCCGGGACAGGGGGCCTCAGGAGTACTTC. Its protein product is CSVSPRDRGPQEYF. The chain combines TRBV29-1 with TRBJ2-7; 12 nucleotides align to TRBD1. Unmatched junction bases numbered 13, after V lost 5 bases and J lost 11 bases. Germline V gene data show CDR1 as SQVTM and CDR2 as ANQGSEA. The CDR3 is 14 residues long.

This clonotype was seen ten or more times. The J gene is TRBJ1-2, the V gene TRBV7-9, with a weak D call TRBD1 (5 bases). CDR3 size: 15 residues. Germline CDR1 reads SEHNR; CDR2 reads FQNEAQ (reference sequence). The germline V and J ends were trimmed by 4 bases and 6 bases, with 18 bases remaining between them. For the CDR3, the DNA is TGTGCCAGCAGCTCCCACCCCACTGGGGGGGATGGCTACACCTTC. Translated: CASSSHPTGGDGYTF.

This clonotype appeared many times. This sequence joins TRBV20-1 and TRBJ2-5; maybe TRBD2 (5 bases). The V and J ends lost 6 bases and 4 bases respectively, with 15 bases between them. CDR1 and CDR2 from the germline V gene are DFQATT and SNEGSKA (reference sequence). CDR3 length: 13 residues. The CDR3 DNA follows: TGCAGTGCCCGGGGAAGCGGCCTAGAGACCCAGTACTTC. Its protein is CSARGSGLETQYF.

This clonotype has ten or more counts. The chain has TRBV7-6 and TRBJ2-2; TRBD2 is a possible D gene (6 bases). The V and J ends lost 1 base and 5 bases respectively, with 14 bases between them. The CDR3 sequence is 16 residues long. From germline, CDR1 is SGHVS and CDR2 FNYEAQ. The CDR3 loop is CASSLGRGASTGELFF. DNA of the CDR3: TGTGCCAGCAGCTTAGGGAGGGGCGCCTCAACCGGGGAGCTGTTTTTT.

The sample holds a few counts of this clonotype. V usage is TRBV7-2 and J usage is TRBJ1-2; no reliable D call. V lost 1 base and J lost 8, with 8 bases in between. The CDR3 contains 12 residues. Germline CDR1 SGHTA, CDR2 FQGNSA. As DNA, the CDR3 is TGTGCCAGCAGCTTAGGACGGGAGGGCTACACCTTC. This codes for CASSLGREGYTF.

This clonotype was detected many times. The V gene is TRBV20-1, the J gene TRBJ2-7; TRBD2 is a possible D gene (6 bases). Germline values: CDR1 DFQATT, CDR2 SNEGSKA (reference sequence). The CDR3 consists of 12 residues. V was pared by 5 bases and J by 0 bases, with 8 bases between. The CDR3 here is CSAQRASYEQYF. CDR3 nucleotide sequence: TGCAGTGCTCAGCGGGCCTCCTACGAGCAGTACTTC.

This clonotype showed up many times. The chain recombines TRBV6-1 with TRBJ2-7, with a tentative D call TRBD1 (8 bases). This CDR3 has 18 amino acids. Germline-derived CDR1 and CDR2 are MNHNS and SASEGT. V was pared by 6 bases and J by 1 base, with 25 bases between. In DNA form, the CDR3 reads TGTGCCAGCAGGGAACGGGGGGCACAGGGGGGCCCATCCTACGAGCAGTACTTC. Its translation is CASRERGAQGGPSYEQYF.